Included here is one T cell receptor (beta chain) sequence, with context. Its target is unknown. The data originate from a study of T-cell memory formation after mild COVID-19. TCRdb re-analysed the 5' RACE reads in MiXCR, keeping a single row per CDR3 protein. The sample carries 300,000 to 400,000 distinct CDR3 sequences, about an eighth recorded once. There are 14 residues in the CDR3. The germline V and J ends were trimmed by 5 bases and 1 base, with 11 bases remaining between them. The germline V gene has CDR1 SEHNR and CDR2 FQNEAQ (reference sequence). Study-wide points: Day 37-peaking second-wave clones had unconfirmed SARS-CoV-2 specificity. Of the contracting clones, CD4+ ones lay mainly in CM and EM, and CD8+ ones in EMRA.

This chain connects TRBV7-9 to TRBJ1-1; D unclear. The sequence was obtained from a young man who had mild COVID-19 (a few samples of this study predate the infection). Cell type and time point are not known. Sequencing was performed on PBMCs or a T cell subset sorted from them (not recorded which). CDR3 sequence: CASSPDRWNTEAFF. The CDR3 DNA sequence: TGTGCCAGCAGCCCTGACCGATGGAACACTGAAGCTTTCTTT.